This T cell receptor beta chain is from a study of shared clonotypes between healthy human individuals (dated by TCRdb to 2019 to 2021). With respect to the entire study: The cohort comprised a couple of women and a few men aged 18 to 49 years. For each donor, CD4 naive and CD4 memory were each given three plates, CD8 naive was given two plates, and CD8 memory was given one plate. To estimate repertoire size and how much clonotype sharing occurs between individuals, the study deeply sequenced the blood TCR repertoires of 5 or 6 healthy adults. Libraries were prepared and TCR repertoires were sequenced by different laboratories using diverse techniques, in order to increase sequencing depth and limit assay-specific biases. Per donor, leukapheresis produced somewhere between about 0.9 and 9.5 billion PBMCs.

The donors were healthy, HIV-negative adults with no recently reported acute infections or vaccinations. All donors were Caucasian adults living in Nashville, Tennessee, USA. CD4+ T cells were enriched through magnetic negative selection, after which naive cells were positively selected on CD45RA and the remaining negative fraction served as the memory subset. Blood was collected by leukapheresis, and PBMCs were isolated by Ficoll-Histopaque density gradient centrifugation and then cryopreserved in liquid nitrogen vapor phase. Purity and quantity of every magnetically sorted T cell population were checked by analytical flow cytometry. From each sorted fraction, genomic DNA was isolated and quantified by UV absorbance on a Nanodrop 2000c. Overall study outcomes, separate from this receptor: Higher generation probabilities were observed for clonotypes shared by all four sorted-subset donors than for non-shared clonotypes. Because the study included a small number of donors, the genetic and exposure-history diversity represented was limited. Even with the large sequencing depth, rarefaction of the sorted-subset datasets indicated that sequencing was incomplete. Sampling was restricted to blood, and TCR repertoires in tissue are likely to differ from TCR repertoires in blood. Sharing across four donors was observed for 4.5% to 6.5% of naive CD4, under 4% of naive CD8, roughly 2.3% of memory CD4, and about 0.4% of memory CD8 clonotypes. Estimated clonotype richness was generally larger for naive than for memory subsets. Pairwise subsampling led to the expectation that sequencing depth would affect the degree of clonotype sharing among donors.

The CDR3 starts with the cysteine, ends with the phenylalanine, and has 14 residues. The retained sequence is limited to the CDR3, 42 bases, with the frame set at the first base. In the germline V gene, CDR1 corresponds to KGHSH and CDR2 to LQKENI. Trimming takes 3 bases from V and 0 bases from J, and the germline ends sit 9 bases apart. For this clone: Its antigen specificity is not known. No much larger clonotype is one base removed from it; base qualities were not supplied.

TCR CDR3 regions were amplified from genomic DNA by multiplex PCR using the deep immunoSEQ assay. For each cell subset, the extracted genomic DNA was distributed evenly across all wells of several immunoSEQ 96-well plates, and each plate served as one replicate. For sorted subsets, roughly 0.2 ug genomic DNA, equal to tens of thousands of T cell genomes, was loaded into each replicate PCR. Purified libraries were quantified with a Qubit 3.0 fluorometer, sized on a Bioanalyzer 2100, and re-quantified with the KAPA Library Quantification kit. A separate single-read 150-cycle Illumina NextSeq 550 flow cell was used to sequence each immunoSEQ 96-well plate. As for the original processing: Because only junctional sequences without quality scores were contained in the immunoSEQ output, filtering matching that applied to full-length reads could not be performed. Sequences were annotated with PyIR, a Python wrapper for IgBLAST v1.9, using IMGT germline references to assign V/J genes and CDR3. Reads with weak V/J assignments (E-value above 1e-6), missing CDR3, stop codons, out-of-frame junctions, or ambiguous translated residues were removed. A V3J clonotype was defined by an identical inferred V gene, J gene, and CDR3 amino acid sequence. The percentage overlap between two repertoires was calculated by dividing the number of shared unique clonotypes by the size of the smaller repertoire. Repertoire richness was assessed with RTK rarefaction, the Chao1 estimator, and Recon v2.1 estimates of unobserved clonotypes. For all TCRbeta clonotypes obtained by the gDNA method from several donors, generation probabilities were computed with OLGA. What TCRdb holds here is the immuneACCESS table cut down to in-frame rearrangements. Part of the clones is not present; checked against another copy, under half of the missing clones reflect an unresolved V gene, and the others are unexplained. V and J calls and clone size are as listed in that table; D and trimming were resolved from the DNA. Counted in this sample were 1.4 million to 1.5 million clones; around 97% of them appeared once. Over 1% of the sample belongs to the ten largest clones.

The chain uses TRBV18 and TRBJ2-7; the D gene cannot be named for sure. This clonotype originated in a man aged 25-45 years in good health. The sequenced sample consisted of naive CD4+ T cells sorted from blood. In the paper's terms, the cell subset or site label means: CD45RA+ positively selected. The bases read TGTGCCAGCTCACCTTTGTCGGACTCCTACGAGCAGTACTTC. It translates as CASSPLSDSYEQYF.